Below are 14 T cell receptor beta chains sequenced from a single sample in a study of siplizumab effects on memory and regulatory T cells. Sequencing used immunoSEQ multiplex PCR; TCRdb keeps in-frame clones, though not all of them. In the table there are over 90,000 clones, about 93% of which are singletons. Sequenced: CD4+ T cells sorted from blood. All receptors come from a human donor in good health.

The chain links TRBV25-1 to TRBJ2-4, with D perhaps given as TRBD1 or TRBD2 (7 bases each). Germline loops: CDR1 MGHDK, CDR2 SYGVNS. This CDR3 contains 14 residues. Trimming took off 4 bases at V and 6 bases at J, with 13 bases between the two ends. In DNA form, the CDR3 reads TGTGCCAGCAGTGGGGGGGAGGGGGCAAACATTCAGTACTTC. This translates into CASSGGEGANIQYF.

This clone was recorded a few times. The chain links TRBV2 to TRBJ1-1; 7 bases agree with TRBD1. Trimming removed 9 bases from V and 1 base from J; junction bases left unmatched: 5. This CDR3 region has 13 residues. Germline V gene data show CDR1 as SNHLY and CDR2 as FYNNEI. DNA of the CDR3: TGTGCCAGAGACGACAGGGCGAACACTGAAGCTTTCTTT. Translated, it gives CARDDRANTEAFF.

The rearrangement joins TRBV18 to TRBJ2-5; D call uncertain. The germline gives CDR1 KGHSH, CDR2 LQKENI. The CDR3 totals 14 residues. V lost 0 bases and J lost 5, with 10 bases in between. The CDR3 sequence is CASSPPGGVETQYF. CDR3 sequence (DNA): TGTGCCAGCTCACCACCGGGTGGGGTGGAGACCCAGTACTTC.

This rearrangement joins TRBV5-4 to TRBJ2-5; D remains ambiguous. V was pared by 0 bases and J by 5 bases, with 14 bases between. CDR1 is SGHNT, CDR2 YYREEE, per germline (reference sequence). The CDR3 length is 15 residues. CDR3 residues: CASSLDSVPGETQYF. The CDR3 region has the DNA TGTGCCAGCAGCTTGGATTCGGTCCCTGGGGAGACCCAGTACTTC.

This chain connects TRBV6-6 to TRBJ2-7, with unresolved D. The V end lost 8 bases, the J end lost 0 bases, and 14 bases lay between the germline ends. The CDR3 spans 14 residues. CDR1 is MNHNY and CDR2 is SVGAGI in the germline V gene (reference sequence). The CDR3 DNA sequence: TGTGCCAGCTCGGTTCACCGTAGCTCCTACGAGCAGTACTTC. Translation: CASSVHRSSYEQYF.

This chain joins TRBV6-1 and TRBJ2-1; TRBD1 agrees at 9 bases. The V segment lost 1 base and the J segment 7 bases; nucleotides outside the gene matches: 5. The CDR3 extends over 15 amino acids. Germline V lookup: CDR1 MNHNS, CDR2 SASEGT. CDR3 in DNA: TGTGCCAGCAGTGAAGGACAGGGGGTTAGGAATGAGCAGTTCTTC. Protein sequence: CASSEGQGVRNEQFF.

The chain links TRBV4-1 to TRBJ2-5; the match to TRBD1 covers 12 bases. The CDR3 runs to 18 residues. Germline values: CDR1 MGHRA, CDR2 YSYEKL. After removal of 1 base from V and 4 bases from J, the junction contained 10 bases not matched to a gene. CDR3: CASSQAITGTGGGETQYF. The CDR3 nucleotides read TGCGCCAGCAGCCAAGCAATAACTGGGACAGGGGGCGGAGAGACCCAGTACTTC.

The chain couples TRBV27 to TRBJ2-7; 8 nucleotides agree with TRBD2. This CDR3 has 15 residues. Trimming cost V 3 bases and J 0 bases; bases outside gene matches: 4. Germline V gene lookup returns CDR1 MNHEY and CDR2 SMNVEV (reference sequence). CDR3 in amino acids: CASSFTGTSSYEQYF. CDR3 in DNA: TGTGCCAGCAGTTTCACCGGGACTAGCTCCTACGAGCAGTACTTC.

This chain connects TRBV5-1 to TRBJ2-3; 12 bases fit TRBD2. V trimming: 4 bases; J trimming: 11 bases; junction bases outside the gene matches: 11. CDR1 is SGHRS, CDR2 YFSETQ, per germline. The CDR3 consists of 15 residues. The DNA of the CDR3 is TGCGCCAGCAGCCCTAGCGGGAGGGCCTTGTTGGGGCAGTATTTT. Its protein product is CASSPSGRALLGQYF.

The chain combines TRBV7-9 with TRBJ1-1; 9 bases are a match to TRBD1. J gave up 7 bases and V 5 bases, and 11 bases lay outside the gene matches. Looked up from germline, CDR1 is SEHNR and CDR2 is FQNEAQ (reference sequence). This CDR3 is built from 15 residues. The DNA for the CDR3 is TGTGCCAGCAGCCCCACAGGGGGCGCCGACTTTGAAGCTTTCTTT. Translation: CASSPTGGADFEAFF.

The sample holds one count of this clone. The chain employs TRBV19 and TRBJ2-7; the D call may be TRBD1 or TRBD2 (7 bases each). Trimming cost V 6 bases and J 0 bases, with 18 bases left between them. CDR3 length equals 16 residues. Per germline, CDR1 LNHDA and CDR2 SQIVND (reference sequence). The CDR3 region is CASSRRGGTVSYEQYF. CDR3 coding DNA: TGTGCCAGTAGCCGGAGGGGAGGGACAGTCTCCTACGAGCAGTACTTC.

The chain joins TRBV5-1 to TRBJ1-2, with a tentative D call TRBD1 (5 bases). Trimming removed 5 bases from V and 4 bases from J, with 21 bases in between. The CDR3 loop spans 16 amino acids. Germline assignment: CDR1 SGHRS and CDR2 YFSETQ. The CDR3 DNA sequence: TGCGCCAGCAGTTCTGGAGCCCAGGCAGGGAGCTATGGCTACACCTTC. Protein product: CASSSGAQAGSYGYTF. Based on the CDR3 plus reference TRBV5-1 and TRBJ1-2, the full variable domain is KAGVTQTPRYLIKTRGQQVTLSCSPISGHRSVSWYQQTPGQGLQFLFEYFSETQRNKGNFPGRFSGRQFSNSRSEMNVSTLELGDSALYLCASSSGAQAGSYGYTFGSGTRLTVV.

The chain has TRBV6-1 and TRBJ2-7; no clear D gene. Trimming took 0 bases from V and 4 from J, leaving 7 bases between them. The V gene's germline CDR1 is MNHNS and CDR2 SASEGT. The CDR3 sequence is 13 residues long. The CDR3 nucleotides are TGTGCCAGCAGTGAAGCTCCCCAGTACGAGCAGTACTTC. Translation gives CASSEAPQYEQYF.

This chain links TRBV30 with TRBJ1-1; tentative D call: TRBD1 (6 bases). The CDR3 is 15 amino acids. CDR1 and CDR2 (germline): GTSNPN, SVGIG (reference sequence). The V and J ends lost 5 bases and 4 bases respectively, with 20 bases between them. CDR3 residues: CAWGIGGRRGTEAFF. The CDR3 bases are TGTGCCTGGGGGATAGGGGGGCGACGGGGCACTGAAGCTTTCTTT.